The source of this T cell receptor (beta chain) is a study of cytomegalovirus exposure and HLA in healthy donors. Study as a whole: Of approximately 400 genotyped donors, about 81% clustered with self-reported Caucasian donors.

Trimming removed 2 bases from V and 1 base from J, with 8 bases in between. This CDR3 comprises 15 residues. Germline V gene data show CDR1 as MNHEY and CDR2 as SVGAGI. General observations from the study: Among the most significant clusters, several appeared linked to common viral pathogens in a later analysis. In an earlier analysis, productive rearrangement rates for most beta V segments clustered near 87% or 30%. Researchers reportedly found TCR beta sequences accurately predicted most subjects' HLA-A and HLA-B alleles.

A remark on this clone: No antigen is known for it.

The PCR used 60 Vbeta and 13 Jbeta primers. Clones were sequenced by immunoSEQ multiplex PCR, and TCRdb holds only the in-frame ones, with some missing. The sample lists 150,000 to 180,000 clones, 65% to 80% occurring once. The material sequenced was PBMCs. This TCR was recovered from a man younger than 35 in good health and CMV-seronegative. This sequence joins TRBV6-5 and TRBJ2-2, with D possibly TRBD2 on 5 matching bases. CDR3 DNA: TGTGCCAGCAGTTACAGGGCGGGGAACACCGGGGAGCTGTTTTTT. Its translation: CASSYRAGNTGELFF.